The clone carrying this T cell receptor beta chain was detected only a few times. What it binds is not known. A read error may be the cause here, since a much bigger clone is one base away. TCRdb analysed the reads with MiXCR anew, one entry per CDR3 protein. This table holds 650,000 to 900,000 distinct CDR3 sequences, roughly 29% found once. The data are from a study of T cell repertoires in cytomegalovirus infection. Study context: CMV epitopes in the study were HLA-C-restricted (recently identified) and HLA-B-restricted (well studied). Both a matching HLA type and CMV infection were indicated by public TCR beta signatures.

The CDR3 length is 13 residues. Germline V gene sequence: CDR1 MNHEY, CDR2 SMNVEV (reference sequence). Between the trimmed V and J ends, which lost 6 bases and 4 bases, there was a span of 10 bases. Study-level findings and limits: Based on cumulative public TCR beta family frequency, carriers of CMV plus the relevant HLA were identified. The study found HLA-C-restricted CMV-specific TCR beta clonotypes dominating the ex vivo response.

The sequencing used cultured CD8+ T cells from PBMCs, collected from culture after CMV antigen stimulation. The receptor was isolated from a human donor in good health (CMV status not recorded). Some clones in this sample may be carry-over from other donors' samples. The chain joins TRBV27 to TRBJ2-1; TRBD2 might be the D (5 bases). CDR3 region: CASSIGVYNEQFF. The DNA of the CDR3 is TGTGCCAGCAGCATCGGGGTTTACAATGAGCAGTTCTTC.